A selection of T cell receptor beta chains follows, all from one sample in a study of siplizumab effects on memory and regulatory T cells. Sequenced by immunoSEQ multiplex PCR; TCRdb stores in-frame clones only, minus some. This table holds roughly 56,000 clones, approximately 93% found once. Sample: CD8+ T cells sorted from blood. These receptors were collected from a human donor in good health. The CDR3 runs from the conserved cysteine through the conserved F or W. D genes are given only for firm matches.

d_call v_call cdr3_aa
. TRBV13 CASSLLGEQETQYF
. TRBV9 CASSVTGTGANVLTF
. TRBV18 CASSPPGNEQYF
TRBD2 TRBV25-1 CASSNVSGSGPQYF
. TRBV2 CASTNSYEQYF
. TRBV5-5 CASSLVGYNEKLFF
TRBD2 TRBV4-2 CASSQEASSGRLDEQYF
TRBD2 TRBV9 CASSAGLAGWEQYF
. TRBV7-2 CASSPFPGETQYF
. TRBV4-1 CASSRGSGTNEKLFF
TRBD1 TRBV5-3 CARSLGDRRVTQPQHF
. TRBV5-1 CASSLGGLSSYNEQFF
TRBD1 TRBV10-1 CASSESKDRGLVSTGELFF
TRBD2 TRBV11-3 CASSIGTSGNEQYF
. TRBV5-1 CASSLQQNWGQLNYGYTF
. TRBV27 CASSPSGTFYGYTF
TRBD2 TRBV29-1 CSVDIRGRATDTQYF
. TRBV30 CAWSLPGSGPQHF
TRBD2 TRBV19 CASSIGTSGRNEQFF
. TRBV6-1 CASSDSEGTFF
. TRBV9 CASSPGGGGQPQHF
TRBD2 TRBV9 CASSAESGTSMKRELFF
TRBD1 TRBV13 CASSTLQGSDTF
. TRBV4-1 CASSHGQTNHEQFF
TRBD2 TRBV7-8 CASSLALGLAGIGSYNEQFF
TRBD1 TRBV9 CASSAGQGAGYTF
. TRBV27 CASSLGYYNEQFF
TRBD1 TRBV2 CASLGTDLYEQYF
. TRBV27 CASRPGVTGANVLTF
TRBD1 TRBV27 CASSDRGRNYGYTF
. TRBV15 CATSRDRATDTQYF
. TRBV27 CASSLKGDEQFF
TRBD2 TRBV11-1 CASSPVLGGEETQYF
. TRBV7-8 CASSLGRASNTGELFF
. TRBV18 CASSQGQATSYNEQFF
TRBD1 TRBV5-1 CASSLGDRVSYEQYF
. TRBV15 CATSRLKQGLQETQYF
. TRBV5-4 CASSLVGRPYEQYF
TRBD2 TRBV9 CASSPGGGSYEQYF
TRBD1 TRBV19 CASRDRGRANEQFF
. TRBV7-7 CASSLVEDGTGELFF
. TRBV28 CASRHGQRERAEQFF
TRBD2 TRBV5-4 CASSLVQGGRDTQYF
. TRBV4-3 CASSQDLSGRGGEKLFF
TRBD2 TRBV7-9 CASSLSIFRLAANTGELFF
TRBD1 TRBV2 CASRSGTGNEQFF
TRBD1 TRBV11-3 CASSAYGTGSTGELFF
. TRBV6-1 CASTETLVAVEQYF
. TRBV9 CASSVPLDRPNTGELFF
. TRBV5-6 CASSKDGNEKLFF
. TRBV7-9 CASLSATVGTEAFF
. TRBV29-1 CSVDGQSYNEQFF
TRBD2 TRBV25-1 CASKAPFGAGEDTDAQYF
. TRBV7-9 CASSFTDPTPNTEAFF
TRBD1 TRBV7-9 CASSLGTGFTYEQYF
TRBD2 TRBV5-6 CASSWGGRLAGVGTDTQYF
. TRBV27 CASSSRQGRAQETQYF